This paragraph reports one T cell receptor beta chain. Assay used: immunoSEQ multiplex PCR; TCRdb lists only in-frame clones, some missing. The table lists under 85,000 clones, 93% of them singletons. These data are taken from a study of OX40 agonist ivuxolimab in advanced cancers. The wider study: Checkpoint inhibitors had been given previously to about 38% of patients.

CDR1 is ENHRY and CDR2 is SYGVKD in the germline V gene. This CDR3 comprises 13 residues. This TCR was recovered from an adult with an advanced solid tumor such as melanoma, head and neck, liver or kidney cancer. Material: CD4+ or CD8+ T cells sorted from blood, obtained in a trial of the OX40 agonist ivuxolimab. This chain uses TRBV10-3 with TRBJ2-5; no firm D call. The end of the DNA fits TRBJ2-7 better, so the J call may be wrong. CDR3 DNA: TGTGCCATCGCCGATGATGGGACCTACGAGCAGTACTTC. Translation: CAIADDGTYEQYF.